The 24 T cell receptor beta chains below come from one sample, sequenced in a study of blood T cells in healthy people across ages (dated by TCRdb to 2015 to 2017). The method behind the library was 5' RACE. The data were produced on an Illumina HiSeq 2500. A second PCR of roughly 7 to 12 cycles was run with a J-beta primer mix and a sample-barcoded 5' primer. TCRdb cleaned the public reads at Q25 with fastp, built clones with MiXCR and kept in-frame beta chains. Here each entry gathers all rows of one CDR3 protein and keeps the most common genes and DNA. The sample table holds about 760,000 distinct CDR3 sequences, of which just over 55% were seen once. About a quarter of the sample is held by the ten biggest clonotypes. Sequencing was performed on blood. The receptors derive from a man aged 40-55 years in good health.

This clonotype has just a few counts. CDR3 sequence reads: CASSPGSWGEQYF. CDR3 nucleotides: TGTGCCAGCAGTCCGGGGAGCTGGGGCGAGCAGTACTTC. The rearrangement uses TRBV6-1 and TRBJ2-7, with D perhaps TRBD2 (5 bases). CDR1 and CDR2 (germline): MNHNS, SASEGT. The CDR3 covers 13 residues. V lost 5 bases and J 6 bases, leaving 14 bases between the germline ends.

There are a few counts of this clonotype. This chain links TRBV7-2 with TRBJ2-5; 11 positions match TRBD2. The CDR3 sequence is 20 residues long. Per the germline V gene, CDR1 is SGHTA and CDR2 is FQGNSA. J gave up 4 bases and V 5 bases, and 21 bases lay outside the gene matches. The DNA of the CDR3 is TGTGCCAGCAGCCCCCAGGTTAGCGGGACTAGCGGACTTTGGGGAGAGACCCAGTACTTC. This codes for CASSPQVSGTSGLWGETQYF.

The chain has TRBV25-1 and TRBJ2-2; possible D gene TRBD1, 6 bases. Looked up from germline, CDR1 is MGHDK and CDR2 is SYGVNS. This CDR3 is built from 12 residues. V dropped 9 bases and J dropped 6 bases, with 11 bases sitting between them. CDR3 sequence: CARHEGAGELFF. The DNA for the CDR3 is TGTGCCAGGCACGAGGGGGCCGGGGAGCTGTTTTTT.

This clonotype was recorded a few times. This chain joins TRBV2 and TRBJ2-5, with TRBD1 matching over 9 bases. The V and J ends lost 6 bases and 0 bases, in that order; junction bases with no gene match: 5. CDR3 size: 15 residues. Germline lookup yields CDR1 SNHLY and CDR2 FYNNEI. In DNA form, the CDR3 reads TGTGCCAGCAGGTTTGGACAGGGGTACCAAGAGACCCAGTACTTC. Its translation is CASRFGQGYQETQYF.

V and J are TRBV28 and TRBJ2-1, with D unclear. The V gene's germline CDR1 is MDHEN and CDR2 SYDVKM. Trimming took 5 bases from V and 12 from J, leaving 8 bases between them. CDR3 length: 10 amino acids. The CDR3 here is CASSTTMQFF. DNA for the CDR3: TGTGCCAGCAGTACCACAATGCAGTTCTTC.

This clonotype was seen more than once but under ten times. This chain uses TRBV28 with TRBJ2-5, with 12 bases fitting TRBD2. Germline V lookup: CDR1 MDHEN, CDR2 SYDVKM. The CDR3 extends over 16 amino acids. The trim removed 6 bases at V and 2 bases at J, leaving 7 bases unmatched. The chain's CDR3 is CASSRTSGNPQETQYF. CDR3 bases: TGTGCCAGCAGCCGGACTAGCGGGAACCCGCAAGAGACCCAGTACTTC.

J is TRBJ2-5 and V is TRBV21-1; TRBD1, the table's D call, lacks a check against the DNA. The better agreement between TRBJ2-7 and the DNA end casts doubt on the J call. TRBV21-1 is a known pseudogene. CDR3 length equals 15 residues. CDR3 sequence reads: CASSKDEDRGYEQYF. CDR3 DNA sequence: TGTGCCAGCAGCAAAGATGAGGACAGGGGCTACGAGCAGTACTTC.

This clonotype was seen a few times. One end of the junction is discordant with germline, which a read error may explain. This chain joins TRBV20-1 and TRBJ1-4, with 10 bases lining up with TRBD1. The V gene's germline CDR1 is DFQATT and CDR2 SNEGSKA (reference sequence). This CDR3 is 13 amino acids long. The CDR3 DNA is TGCAGTGCGAGAGGGACAGGGGACGAAAAACTGTTTTTT. It is translated as CSARGTGDEKLFF.

The chain has TRBV10-2 and TRBJ2-7; D uncertain. Between the trimmed V and J ends, which lost 7 bases and 2 bases, there was a span of 15 bases. The CDR3 is 14 amino acids. The germline CDR1 and CDR2 sequences are WSHSY and SAAADI. The CDR3 DNA follows: TGCGCCAGCACAATCGAAGGGAAGACCTACGAGCAGTACTTC. Residues: CASTIEGKTYEQYF.

This clonotype was counted between two and nine times. This sequence joins TRBV5-1 and TRBJ2-5, with D possibly called TRBD1 or TRBD2 (5 bases each). Trimming took 3 bases from V and 2 from J, leaving 11 bases between them. Germline values: CDR1 SGHRS, CDR2 YFSETQ. The CDR3 length is 14 residues. In DNA form, the CDR3 reads TGCGCCAGCAGCTGGGGGACCACTCAAGAGACCCAGTACTTC. Translating it yields CASSWGTTQETQYF.

This chain uses TRBV10-3 with TRBJ2-7; no definite D call. CDR1 is ENHRY and CDR2 is SYGVKD in the germline V gene. The ends were cut back, 4 bases at V and 3 bases at J, with 10 bases in the middle. The length of the CDR3 is 13 residues. In DNA form, the CDR3 reads TGTGCCATCAGTGTGGGAAACAACTACGAGCAGTACTTC. It codes for CAISVGNNYEQYF.

The chain has TRBV6-1 and TRBJ1-5, with 7 bases matching TRBD1. CDR1 is MNHNS, CDR2 SASEGT, per germline. Trimming cost V 5 bases and J 4 bases; bases outside gene matches: 5. The CDR3 has 14 residues. The CDR3 nucleotides read TGTGCCAGCAGTACCCGGGACAGTAATCAGCCCCAGCATTTT. Residues: CASSTRDSNQPQHF.

The chain couples TRBV9 to TRBJ2-1; 15 nucleotides agree with TRBD2. The CDR3 has 17 residues. J was trimmed by 7 bases and V by 0 bases; bases with no gene match: 5. In germline, CDR1 is SGDLS, CDR2 YYNGEE. The CDR3 coding sequence is TGTGCCAGCAGCGTAGGGACTAGCGGGAGGGCCGGTAATGAGCAGTTCTTC. This codes for CASSVGTSGRAGNEQFF.

V and J are TRBV7-2 and TRBJ2-5; 9 bases are a match to TRBD1. The CDR3 has 17 residues. V was pared by 5 bases and J by 2 bases, with 12 bases of the junction left unmatched. Germline V gene sequence: CDR1 SGHTA, CDR2 FQGNSA. CDR3 in amino acids: CASSPLGQGGMQETQYF. The CDR3 DNA follows: TGTGCCAGCAGCCCCCTGGGACAGGGTGGTATGCAAGAGACCCAGTACTTC.

The chain's CDR3 is CASSEAHIGGPEAFF. In DNA form, the CDR3 reads TGTGCCAGCAGTGAAGCGCATATAGGTGGACCTGAAGCTTTCTTT. The chain is built from TRBV6-1 and TRBJ1-1; no firm D call. The CDR3 has 15 amino acids. V lost 0 bases to trimming and J lost 6 bases, with 14 bases between them. CDR1 MNHNS and CDR2 SASEGT come from the germline V gene.

The J gene is TRBJ2-3, the V gene TRBV13, with 11 bases lining up with TRBD2. Germline assignment: CDR1 PRHDT and CDR2 FYEKMQ (reference sequence). This CDR3 has 16 amino acids. V was clipped by 5 bases and J by 2 bases; unmatched bases: 6. DNA for the CDR3: TGTGCCAGCAGCCCACGGACTAGCGGGTACACAGATACGCAGTATTTT. As protein: CASSPRTSGYTDTQYF.

V gene TRBV4-2 combines with J gene TRBJ2-7; D perhaps matches TRBD2 (6 bases). V was pared by 1 base and J by 1 base, with 14 bases between. The CDR3 extends over 16 amino acids. Germline values: CDR1 LGHNA, CDR2 YNFKEQ. The CDR3 sequence is CASSQATDGSSYEQYF. The CDR3 nucleotides read TGTGCCAGCAGCCAAGCCACCGACGGGAGTTCCTACGAGCAGTACTTC.

This clonotype was detected only a few times. The rearrangement joins TRBV27 to TRBJ2-7; weak D call: TRBD2 (6 bases). Trimming pared 1 base from V and 3 bases from J, leaving 10 bases between. The germline V gene has CDR1 MNHEY and CDR2 SMNVEV (reference sequence). This CDR3 has 14 residues. In DNA, the CDR3 is TGTGCCAGCAGTTTATACGGGAGTCGCTACGAGCAGTACTTC. Protein sequence: CASSLYGSRYEQYF.

This clonotype was seen a few times. The chain joins TRBV10-3 to TRBJ1-5; TRBD1 agrees at 7 bases. Trimming took 7 bases from V and 0 from J; bases not matched to a gene: 6. CDR1 and CDR2 from the germline V gene are ENHRY and SYGVKD. The CDR3 is 15 amino acids. In DNA, the CDR3 is TGTGCCATCAAGGACAGGCTTGATAGCAATCAGCCCCAGCATTTT. Residues: CAIKDRLDSNQPQHF.

The chain carries TRBV10-3 and TRBJ2-1; 12 bases are a match to TRBD1. TRBJ2-7 explains the end of the DNA better; the J call may be wrong. Germline CDR1 ENHRY, CDR2 SYGVKD. The CDR3 consists of 16 residues. The CDR3 bases are TGTGCCATCAGTGAGACCGGGACAGGGGGCTACAATGAGCAGTACTTC. Encoded protein: CAISETGTGGYNEQYF.

This chain joins TRBV7-9 and TRBJ2-7; possibly TRBD1 for D (6 bases). Trimming removed 4 bases from V and 3 bases from J, with 10 bases in between. CDR1 is SEHNR, CDR2 FQNEAQ, per germline (reference sequence). There are 13 residues in the CDR3. In DNA form, the CDR3 reads TGTGCCAGCAGCTCCCCAGGGGTCTACGAGCAGTACTTC. Translation gives CASSSPGVYEQYF.

The chain is built from TRBV6-5 and TRBJ1-1; D not certain. Trimming left V 4 bases short and J 6 bases short, with 12 bases between. The CDR3 runs 13 residues. Germline lookup yields CDR1 MNHEY and CDR2 SVGAGI. CDR3 loop: CASSFSSRAEAFF. The CDR3 DNA is TGTGCCAGCAGTTTCTCATCGCGGGCTGAAGCTTTCTTT.

J is TRBJ2-6 and V is TRBV28, with a weak D call TRBD1 (5 bases). V was trimmed by 7 bases and J by 3 bases, leaving 16 bases between them. Per germline, CDR1 MDHEN and CDR2 SYDVKM. CDR3 length equals 16 residues. CDR3 sequence reads: CASTNSGFNGANVLTF. CDR3 bases: TGTGCCAGCACCAACTCAGGGTTTAATGGGGCCAACGTCCTGACTTTC.

The J gene is TRBJ2-5, the V gene TRBV27, with D tentatively TRBD1 or TRBD2 (5 bases each). Germline CDR1 is MNHEY and CDR2 is SMNVEV (reference sequence). The V end was cut by 2 bases, the J end by 7 bases, with 11 bases between. The CDR3 sequence is 13 residues long. The CDR3 DNA reads TGTGCCAGCAGTTTAGGGGGTCTAGGGACCCAGTACTTC. Its translation: CASSLGGLGTQYF.